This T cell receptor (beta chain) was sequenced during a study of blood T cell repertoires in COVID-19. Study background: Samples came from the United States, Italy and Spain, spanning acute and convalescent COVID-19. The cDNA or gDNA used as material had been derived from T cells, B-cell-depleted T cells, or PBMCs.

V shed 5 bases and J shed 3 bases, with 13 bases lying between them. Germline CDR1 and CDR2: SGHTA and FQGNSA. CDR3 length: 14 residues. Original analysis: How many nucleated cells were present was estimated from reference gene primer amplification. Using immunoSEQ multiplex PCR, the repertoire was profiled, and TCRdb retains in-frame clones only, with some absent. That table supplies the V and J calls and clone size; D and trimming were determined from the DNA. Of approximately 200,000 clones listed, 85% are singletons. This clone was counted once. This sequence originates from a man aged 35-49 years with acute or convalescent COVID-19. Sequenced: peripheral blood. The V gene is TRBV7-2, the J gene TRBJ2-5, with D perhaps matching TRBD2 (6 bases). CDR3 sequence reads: CASSRENRKETQYF. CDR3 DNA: TGTGCCAGCAGCCGGGAGAACAGAAAAGAGACCCAGTACTTC. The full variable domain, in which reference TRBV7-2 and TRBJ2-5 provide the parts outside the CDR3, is GAGVSQSPSNKVTEKGKDVELRCDPISGHTALYWYRQSLGQGLEFLIYFQGNSAPDKSGLPSDRFSAERTGGSVSTLTIQRTQQEDSAVYLCASSRENRKETQYFGPGTRLLVL.